The source of this T cell receptor (beta chain) is a study of blood T cell repertoires in COVID-19. On the study more broadly: In each case, the material was cDNA or gDNA derived from T cells, B-cell-depleted T cells, or PBMCs.

TCRdb's copy holds only in-frame clones and misses some; the assay was immunoSEQ multiplex PCR. The table records about 240,000 clones, 86% of them present only once. V shed 6 bases, J shed 6 bases, and the junction held 8 bases outside the gene matches. Germline V gene sequence: CDR1 MNHEY, CDR2 SVGAGI. The CDR3 runs to 15 residues. Residents of approximately 25 US areas, aged roughly 18 to 90 years, made up the participants. The chain employs TRBV6-5 and TRBJ1-5, with 10 bases aligning to TRBD1. The sample was PBMCs or T cells enriched from blood (not recorded which). This sequence originates from a woman aged 40 to 50 with acute COVID-19. The CDR3 region is CASRQTGGFIQPQHF. Here the CDR3 DNA reads TGTGCCAGCAGACAGACAGGGGGCTTTATTCAGCCCCAGCATTTT.